Following are 20 T cell receptor beta chains from one sample sequenced in a study of T-cell reconstitution after alpha-beta-depleted transplantation in children. Preparation of the TCRbeta library was carried out with unique molecular identifiers. TCRdb called the PCR reads again in MiXCR, with one record for every CDR3 protein. The repertoire holds under 150,000 distinct CDR3 sequences, with around a tenth as singletons. Sequencing was performed on PBMCs, mostly from graft donor cells, taken 180 days after TCRalphabeta/CD19-depleted stem cell transplant. These receptors all stem from a girl in the first two years of life who had a stem cell transplant for combined immunodeficiency, so the T cells may come from the graft donor.

This clonotype was seen many times. The final CDR3 position lacks the conserved phenylalanine or tryptophan, pointing to a likely read error. Because the CDR3's place on the DNA is in doubt, the DNA is left out and the CDR3 is given as listed by TCRdb. This chain links TRBV3-1 with TRBJ2-1; TRBD1 reflects the table's D call only, with no check against the DNA. CDR1 and CDR2 from the germline V gene are LGHDT and YNNKEL (reference sequence). Inclusive of both ends, the CDR3 amounts to 11 amino acids. CDR3 amino acids: CASSQEGDRVI.

Only a few counts were recorded for this clonotype. The chain is built from TRBV5-5 and TRBJ1-5, with D unclear. Trimming took 0 bases from V and 9 from J, leaving 13 bases between them. From germline, CDR1 is SGHKS and CDR2 YYEKEE (reference sequence). CDR3 length: 14 residues. The CDR3 DNA reads as TGTGCCAGCAGCTTGGCCACAGCACTCCGGCCCCAGCATTTT. Translating it yields CASSLATALRPQHF.

The chain recombines TRBV20-1 with TRBJ2-3; TRBD2 matches at 10 bases. The germline V gene encodes CDR1 DFQATT and CDR2 SNEGSKA (reference sequence). The trim removed 1 base at V and 5 bases at J, leaving 6 bases unmatched. This CDR3 is 15 amino acids long. The CDR3 sequence: CSARGLAGAGDTQYF. The CDR3, as DNA: TGCAGTGCTAGAGGGCTAGCGGGGGCAGGAGATACGCAGTATTTT.

The sample holds a few counts of this clonotype. The genes are TRBV12-3 or TRBV12-4 and TRBJ1-6; tentatively, D is TRBD1 (5 bases). This CDR3 has 17 residues. Trimming removed 5 bases at V and 0 bases at J, with 14 bases between. The CDR3 region has the DNA TGTGCCAGCAGTCTTTTGACAGACCGCTCCTATAATTCACCCCTCCACTTT. Its translation is CASSLLTDRSYNSPLHF.

Ten or more counts support this clonotype. The chain carries TRBV29-1 and TRBJ2-2; no definite D call. The CDR3 runs 12 residues. V was cut by 5 bases and J by 2 bases, with 6 bases left in between. The V gene's germline CDR1 is SQVTM and CDR2 ANQGSEA. DNA of the CDR3: TGCAGCGTTCCCCATAACACCGGGGAGCTGTTTTTT. Protein: CSVPHNTGELFF.

This clonotype turned up a few times. The chain couples TRBV5-1 to TRBJ2-7; a possible D gene is TRBD1 (5 bases). CDR1 and CDR2 from the germline V gene are SGHRS and YFSETQ. The V end was cut by 4 bases, the J end by 4 bases, with 9 bases between. This CDR3 spans 12 amino acids. CDR3 loop: CASSTRQYEQYF. CDR3 in DNA: TGCGCCAGCAGCACTCGACAGTACGAGCAGTACTTC. Full variable domain (rest looked up from reference TRBV5-1 and TRBJ2-7): KAGVTQTPRYLIKTRGQQVTLSCSPISGHRSVSWYQQTPGQGLQFLFEYFSETQRNKGNFPGRFSGRQFSNSRSEMNVSTLELGDSALYLCASSTRQYEQYFGPGTRLTVT.

This rearrangement joins TRBV12-3 or TRBV12-4 to TRBJ1-1, with 9 bases matching TRBD1. The CDR3 loop spans 13 amino acids. After removal of 5 bases from V and 3 bases from J, the junction contained 1 base not matched to a gene. CDR3 bases: TGTGCCAGCAGTGACAGGGGGGACACTGAAGCTTTCTTT. It is translated as CASSDRGDTEAFF.

This clonotype was seen only a few times. The chain has TRBV4-2 and TRBJ1-4, with 10 bases identical to TRBD1. The CDR3 contains 18 residues. Trimming at V came to 8 bases and at J to 1 base, leaving 13 bases not matched to a gene. Germline-derived CDR1 and CDR2 are LGHNA and YNFKEQ. CDR3 loop: CASGPGRTGGGTNEKLFF. CDR3 bases: TGTGCCAGCGGACCTGGGAGGACAGGGGGTGGAACTAATGAAAAACTGTTTTTT.

V gene TRBV6-1 combines with J gene TRBJ2-3; no clear D. The CDR3 is made up of 14 amino acids. Germline CDR1 and CDR2: MNHNS and SASEGT. Trimming pared 5 bases from V and 8 bases from J, leaving 17 bases between. This CDR3 reads CASSPQAMTVTQYF. CDR3 coding DNA: TGTGCCAGCAGTCCCCAGGCAATGACTGTTACGCAGTATTTT.

In regard to this clonotype: At one end the junction does not follow the germline gene, possibly because of a read error. This rearrangement joins TRBV20-1 to TRBJ2-7; 8 nucleotides match TRBD1. This CDR3 region has 14 residues. CDR1 is DFQATT, CDR2 SNEGSKA, per germline (reference sequence). The CDR3 DNA reads as TGCAGTGCTAGACAGGGGGCAAGCTCCTGCGAGCAGTACTTC. Translated: CSARQGASSCEQYF.

Here the CDR3 reads CASSARSTLSGANVLTF. The CDR3, as DNA: TGTGCCAGCAGTGCCCGGTCGACATTGTCTGGGGCCAACGTCCTGACTTTC. J is TRBJ2-6 and V is TRBV2; D gene unclear. V was clipped by 4 bases and J by 1 base, with 14 bases between them. Germline assignment: CDR1 SNHLY and CDR2 FYNNEI. The CDR3 runs 17 residues.

The V call is TRBV5-4, the J call TRBJ1-1, with D maybe TRBD1 (5 bases). The CDR3 is made up of 14 amino acids. Per germline, CDR1 SGHNT and CDR2 YYREEE (reference sequence). V was clipped by 2 bases and J by 0 bases, with 8 bases between them. The CDR3 nucleotides are TGTGCCAGCAGCTTCTGGGGCGTGAACACTGAAGCTTTCTTT. Translated: CASSFWGVNTEAFF.

This clonotype is medium-sized within its sample. This CDR3 is CASSVTSGRGIYNEQFF. CDR3 coding DNA: TGTGCCAGCAGCGTTACTAGCGGGAGGGGAATCTACAATGAGCAGTTCTTC. The rearrangement uses TRBV9 and TRBJ2-1, with 13 positions matching TRBD2. Looked up from germline, CDR1 is SGDLS and CDR2 is YYNGEE. The length of the CDR3 is 17 residues. V lost 2 bases and J lost 3; bases outside the gene matches: 5. The full variable domain, its missing parts supplied by reference TRBV9 and TRBJ2-1, is DSGVTQTPKHLITATGQRVTLRCSPRSGDLSVYWYQQSLDQGLQFLIQYYNGEERAKGNILERFSAQQFPDLHSELNLSSLELGDSALYFCASSVTSGRGIYNEQFFGPGTRLTVL.

This clonotype was detected only a few times. The chain uses TRBV19 and TRBJ1-1; TRBD1 is a possible D gene (5 bases). The CDR3 consists of 13 residues. V dropped 3 bases and J dropped 11 bases, with 16 bases sitting between them. Germline CDR1 is LNHDA and CDR2 is SQIVND (reference sequence). The chain's CDR3 is CASSMEWAGSAFF. The CDR3 DNA reads as TGTGCCAGTAGTATGGAATGGGCAGGGTCCGCTTTCTTT.

The chain uses TRBV5-1 and TRBJ2-7; 10 nucleotides align to TRBD1. V lost 4 bases, J lost 3 bases, and 7 bases stayed unmatched. CDR1 is SGHRS and CDR2 is YFSETQ in the germline V gene. This CDR3 is built from 15 residues. CDR3 DNA: TGCGCCAGCAGCCCAGGGACAGGGGATCTCTACGAGCAGTACTTC. Translating gives CASSPGTGDLYEQYF. The whole variable domain, remainder taken from reference TRBV5-1 and TRBJ2-7, is KAGVTQTPRYLIKTRGQQVTLSCSPISGHRSVSWYQQTPGQGLQFLFEYFSETQRNKGNFPGRFSGRQFSNSRSEMNVSTLELGDSALYLCASSPGTGDLYEQYFGPGTRLTVT.

This clonotype has more than one count but fewer than ten. The chain couples TRBV5-1 to TRBJ2-7, with TRBD2 matching over 7 bases. CDR1 SGHRS and CDR2 YFSETQ come from the germline V gene. V dropped 1 base and J dropped 5; count of bases not matched to a gene: 6. The length of the CDR3 is 14 residues. The CDR3 region is CASSLPLTSDEQYF. DNA of the CDR3: TGCGCCAGCAGCTTGCCTCTAACTAGCGACGAGCAGTACTTC.

This clonotype was counted only a few times. This chain links TRBV12-3 or TRBV12-4 with TRBJ2-7; weak D call: TRBD1 (7 bases). Trimming cost V 8 bases and J 7 bases, with 18 bases left between them. This CDR3 contains 13 residues. The CDR3 nucleotides are TGTGCCAGCGCGGGACAGAGATATAAAGAGCAGTACTTC. Its translation: CASAGQRYKEQYF.

This clonotype was seen a few times. V gene TRBV30 combines with J gene TRBJ2-7; the match to TRBD1 covers 9 bases. CDR1 and CDR2 from the germline V gene are GTSNPN and SVGIG (reference sequence). The CDR3 is 14 residues long. The ends lost 2 bases at V and 1 base at J; junction bases unmatched: 3. The CDR3 bases are TGTGCCTGGAGTCCCGGGACAGGGTCCTACGAGCAGTACTTC. As protein: CAWSPGTGSYEQYF. Filled out from reference TRBV30 and TRBJ2-7, the complete variable domain reads SQTIHQWPATLVQPVGSPLSLECTVEGTSNPNLYWYRQAAGRGLQLLFYSVGIGQISSEVPQNLSASRPQDRQFILSSKKLLLSDSGFYLCAWSPGTGSYEQYFGPGTRLTVT.

The table lists this clonotype with a few counts. The V gene is TRBV18, the J gene TRBJ2-7, with D uncertain. Trimming pared 1 base from V and 0 bases from J, leaving 7 bases between. CDR1 and CDR2 (germline): KGHSH, LQKENI. This CDR3 has 14 residues. The CDR3 sequence is CASSPRSYSYEQYF. The CDR3 region has the DNA TGTGCCAGCTCACCACGCAGTTACTCCTACGAGCAGTACTTC.

This clonotype has just a few counts. The chain combines TRBV7-8 with TRBJ2-1; D remains unclear. CDR3 length: 12 amino acids. Germline V gene sequence: CDR1 SGHVS, CDR2 FQNEAQ. Trimming removed 1 base from V and 13 bases from J, with 11 bases in between. The CDR3 loop reads CASSLGESQQFF. The CDR3 region has the DNA TGTGCCAGCAGCTTAGGCGAGTCCCAACAGTTCTTC.